Sequencing of this TCR beta chain was carried out in a study of metastatic and nonmetastatic thyroid tumors (dated by TCRdb to about 2020). Looking at the study overall: For patients with malignant and with benign thyroid disease, the researchers compared repertoires between peripheral blood samples and tumor or nodule tissue samples. What the research found in general, with its limitations: In both blood and tumor samples, TCR beta diversity was reported to be significantly higher in malignant tumors than in benign nodules.

Before undergoing thyroid surgery, none of the patients had been given any kind of treatment. Using T-cell receptor beta sequencing, the study looked back at clinical samples from patients collected from about 2011 to 2019. The germline ends are 6 bases apart after V is trimmed by 2 bases and J by 4 bases. Looking up the germline V gene (reference sequence) yields CDR1 WNHNN and CDR2 SYGVQD. The CDR3 goes from the cysteine to the phenylalanine over 13 residues. The only DNA kept is the CDR3, 39 bases in frame from the first base. Libraries came from PCR. Sequencer: Illumina HiSeq 4000. High-throughput sequencing was used to profile the TCR beta-chain CDR3 region of every patient. On the authors' methods: The researchers built a classifier to tell apart papillary thyroid cancer patients with distant metastasis, based on CDR3 differences among clinicopathological groups. Repertoire diversity was assessed with the Shannon index, and tumor-blood repertoire similarity with the Morisita-Horn index. TCRdb handled the public reads itself, with Q25 trimming in fastp and clone calling in MiXCR, and kept productive beta chains. TCRdb, not the authors, supplied the V and J calls. In all, the sample holds some 39,000 clones, and around 15% of those were seen once. The leading ten clones occupy roughly 20% of the sample.

This clone was seen ten or more times. Its antigen target is currently unknown. Nothing much larger sits one base from this clone, and base qualities are not available. The material sequenced was blood. The receptor comes from a female donor with papillary thyroid cancer or a benign thyroid nodule (not recorded which). Some clones in this sample may be carry-over from other donors' samples. The chain was built from TRBV10-1 and TRBJ2-1; no D segment can be confidently identified. The CDR3 here reads CASSEGVYNEQFF. The sequence in DNA is TGCGCCAGCAGTGAGGGTGTGTACAATGAGCAGTTCTTC.